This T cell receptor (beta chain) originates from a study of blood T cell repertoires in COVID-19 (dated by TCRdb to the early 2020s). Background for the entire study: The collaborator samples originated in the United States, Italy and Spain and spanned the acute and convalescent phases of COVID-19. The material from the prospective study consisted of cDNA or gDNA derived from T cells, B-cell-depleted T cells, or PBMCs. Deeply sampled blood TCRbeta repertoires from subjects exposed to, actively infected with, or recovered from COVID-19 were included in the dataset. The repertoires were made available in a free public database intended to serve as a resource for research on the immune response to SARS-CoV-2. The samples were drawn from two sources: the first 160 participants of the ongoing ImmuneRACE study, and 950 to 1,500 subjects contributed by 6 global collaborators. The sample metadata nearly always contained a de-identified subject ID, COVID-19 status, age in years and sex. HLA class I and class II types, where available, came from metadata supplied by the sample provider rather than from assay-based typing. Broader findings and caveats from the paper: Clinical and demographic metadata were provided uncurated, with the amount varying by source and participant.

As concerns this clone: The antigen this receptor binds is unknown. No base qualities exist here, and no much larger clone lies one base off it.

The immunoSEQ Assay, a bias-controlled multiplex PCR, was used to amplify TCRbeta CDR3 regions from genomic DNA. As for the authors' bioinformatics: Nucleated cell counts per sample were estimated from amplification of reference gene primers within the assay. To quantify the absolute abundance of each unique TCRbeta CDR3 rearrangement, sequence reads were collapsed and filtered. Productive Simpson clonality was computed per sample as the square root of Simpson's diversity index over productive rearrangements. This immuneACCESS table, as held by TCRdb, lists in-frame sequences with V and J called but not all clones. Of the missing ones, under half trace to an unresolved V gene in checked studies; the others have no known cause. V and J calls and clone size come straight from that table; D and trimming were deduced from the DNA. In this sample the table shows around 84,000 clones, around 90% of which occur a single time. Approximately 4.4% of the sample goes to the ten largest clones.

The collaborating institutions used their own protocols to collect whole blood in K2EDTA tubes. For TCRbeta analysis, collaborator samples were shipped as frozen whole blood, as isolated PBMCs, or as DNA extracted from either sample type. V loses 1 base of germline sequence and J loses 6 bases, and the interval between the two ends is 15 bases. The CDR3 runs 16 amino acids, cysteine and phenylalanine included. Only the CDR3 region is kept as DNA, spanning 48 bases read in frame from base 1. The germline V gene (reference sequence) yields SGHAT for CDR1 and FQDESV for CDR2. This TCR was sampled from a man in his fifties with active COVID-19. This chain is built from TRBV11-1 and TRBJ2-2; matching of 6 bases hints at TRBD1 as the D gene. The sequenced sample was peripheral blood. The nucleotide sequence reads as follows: TGTGCCAGCAGCTTAGTTTCTGGGGGCGCGGCCGGGGAGCTGTTTTTT. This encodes CASSLVSGGAAGELFF.